The 14 T cell receptor beta chains in this list originate from one sample, sequenced in a study of blood T cell repertoires in COVID-19. Produced via immunoSEQ multiplex PCR; TCRdb's table is partial and in-frame only. The table includes some 100,000 clones, about 86% detected once. The sample comprised peripheral blood. The receptors were sampled from a woman in her 70s with acute or convalescent COVID-19.

The rearrangement links TRBV10-2 to TRBJ1-5; no clear D. The ends were cut back, 6 bases at V and 6 bases at J, with 12 bases in the middle. This CDR3 is 13 amino acids long. In germline, CDR1 is WSHSY, CDR2 SAAADI. The CDR3, as DNA: TGCGCCAGCAGAGAACTCGCGGGTCAGCCCCAGCATTTT. Encoded protein: CASRELAGQPQHF.

This clone was counted only a few times. The rearrangement joins TRBV30 to TRBJ2-7; TRBD1 might be the D (6 bases). Looked up from germline, CDR1 is GTSNPN and CDR2 is SVGIG (reference sequence). Between the trimmed V and J ends, which lost 2 bases and 4 bases, there was a span of 15 bases. CDR3 length equals 14 residues. For the CDR3, the DNA is TGTGCCTGGAGTCGGGACATTATGTATTACGAGCAGTACTTC. As protein: CAWSRDIMYYEQYF.

The V and J genes are TRBV5-8 and TRBJ1-2, with a tentative D call TRBD1 (6 bases). This CDR3 is built from 15 residues. Germline V gene data show CDR1 as SGHTS and CDR2 as YDEGEE. Between the trimmed V and J ends, which lost 6 bases and 1 base, there was a span of 16 bases. The CDR3 DNA is TGTGCCAGCAACCAAGGCAGGGGTCTTAACTATGGCTACACCTTC. It translates to CASNQGRGLNYGYTF.

CDR3 sequence reads: CAWDNRGTETQYF. The DNA of the CDR3 is TGTGCCTGGGATAACAGGGGGACAGAGACCCAGTACTTC. This chain links TRBV30 with TRBJ2-5, with 8 bases fitting TRBD1. Germline-derived CDR1 and CDR2 are GTSNPN and SVGIG (reference sequence). This CDR3 region has 13 residues. Losses at the gene ends were 5 bases for V and 4 bases for J; bases not matched to a gene: 6.

The gene calls are TRBV5-4 and TRBJ2-3; 9 nucleotides line up with TRBD1. The CDR3 runs to 13 residues. V was pared by 7 bases and J by 6 bases, with 6 bases of the junction left unmatched. CDR1 and CDR2 (germline): SGHNT, YYREEE (reference sequence). The CDR3 loop reads CASGTGGSDTQYF. In nucleotides, the CDR3 is TGTGCCAGCGGAACAGGGGGCTCGGATACGCAGTATTTT.

This clone was counted once. This chain uses TRBV30 with TRBJ1-4; 8 positions agree with TRBD1. Unmatched junction bases numbered 2, after V lost 3 bases and J lost 2 bases. The CDR3 runs 14 residues. The germline CDR1 and CDR2 sequences are GTSNPN and SVGIG (reference sequence). CDR3 coding DNA: TGTGCCTGGAGCAACAGGGGGACTAATGAAAAACTGTTTTTT. The encoded protein is CAWSNRGTNEKLFF. Variable domain in full (rest from reference TRBV30 and TRBJ1-4): SQTIHQWPATLVQPVGSPLSLECTVEGTSNPNLYWYRQAAGRGLQLLFYSVGIGQISSEVPQNLSASRPQDRQFILSSKKLLLSDSGFYLCAWSNRGTNEKLFFGSGTQLSVL.

The rearrangement links TRBV28 to TRBJ1-2; D possibly corresponds to TRBD1 (5 bases). V lost 2 bases to trimming and J lost 7 bases, with 14 bases between them. This CDR3 has 14 residues. Germline values: CDR1 MDHEN, CDR2 SYDVKM. Written as DNA, the CDR3 is TGTGCCAGCAGTTTAGGCCAGGGAGGGAGTGGCTACACCTTC. Encoded protein: CASSLGQGGSGYTF.

The table lists this clone with a count of one. The CDR3 loop reads CASSPTGATSGNTIYF. Here the CDR3 DNA reads TGTGCCAGCTCCCCCACAGGGGCCACCTCTGGAAACACCATATATTTT. The rearrangement uses TRBV18 and TRBJ1-3, with 7 bases that match TRBD1. The germline V gene encodes CDR1 KGHSH and CDR2 LQKENI. V trimming: 6 bases; J trimming: 0 bases; junction bases outside the gene matches: 8. The CDR3 totals 16 residues.

J is TRBJ1-2 and V is TRBV29-1; a possible D gene is TRBD1 (6 bases). The germline V gene has CDR1 SQVTM and CDR2 ANQGSEA. Trimming removed 5 bases at V and 5 bases at J, with 15 bases between. CDR3 size: 13 residues. The CDR3: CSVWGQGNYGYTF. DNA of the CDR3: TGCAGCGTTTGGGGGCAGGGTAATTATGGCTACACCTTC.

This clone was seen a few times. Other DNA sequences in the same sample also yield this CDR3. V gene TRBV19 combines with J gene TRBJ2-7; 7 nucleotides line up with TRBD2. The CDR3 contains 14 residues. Per the germline V gene, CDR1 is LNHDA and CDR2 is SQIVND (reference sequence). Trimming took 3 bases from V and 1 from J; bases not matched to a gene: 3. DNA for the CDR3: TGTGCCAGTAGTATCAGCGGGACTTCCTACGAGCAGTACTTC. It codes for CASSISGTSYEQYF.

This chain links TRBV29-1 with TRBJ2-5, with 8 bases fitting TRBD2. The CDR3 contains 15 residues. In germline, CDR1 is SQVTM, CDR2 ANQGSEA. Unmatched junction bases numbered 9, after V lost 6 bases and J lost 0 bases. CDR3 protein: CSVIKAGENQETQYF. CDR3 DNA sequence: TGCAGCGTGATAAAAGCGGGGGAGAACCAAGAGACCCAGTACTTC.

The gene calls are TRBV5-1 and TRBJ1-2; 7 positions match TRBD1. Per the germline V gene, CDR1 is SGHRS and CDR2 is YFSETQ. The V and J ends lost 3 bases and 1 base, in that order; junction bases with no gene match: 6. There are 15 residues in the CDR3. The CDR3 DNA reads as TGCGCCAGCAGCTCGTTGACAGGGTATAACTATGGCTACACCTTC. Protein product: CASSSLTGYNYGYTF.

This sequence joins TRBV18 and TRBJ2-1, with 8 bases fitting TRBD1. The V gene end was trimmed by 3 bases and the J gene end by 4 bases; junction bases not matched to a gene: 5. Germline values: CDR1 KGHSH, CDR2 LQKENI. This CDR3 has 15 residues. The CDR3: CASSPQQGDYNEQFF. The CDR3 coding sequence is TGTGCCAGCTCACCCCAACAGGGGGATTACAATGAGCAGTTCTTC. Supplemented by reference TRBV18 and TRBJ2-1, the full variable domain reads NAGVMQNPRHLVRRRGQEARLRCSPMKGHSHVYWYRQLPEEGLKFMVYLQKENIIDESGMPKERFSAEFPKEGPSILRIQQVVRGDSAAYFCASSPQQGDYNEQFFGPGTRLTVL.

A single count supports this clone. The chain joins TRBV30 to TRBJ2-3; D might be TRBD2 (5 bases). Germline-derived CDR1 and CDR2 are GTSNPN and SVGIG (reference sequence). The CDR3 runs to 14 residues. Trimming pared 4 bases from V and 0 bases from J, leaving 11 bases between. CDR3 nucleotide sequence: TGTGCCTGGATGCCGGGGTCCAGCACAGATACGCAGTATTTT. Amino acids: CAWMPGSSTDTQYF. Based on the CDR3 plus reference TRBV30 and TRBJ2-3, the full variable domain is SQTIHQWPATLVQPVGSPLSLECTVEGTSNPNLYWYRQAAGRGLQLLFYSVGIGQISSEVPQNLSASRPQDRQFILSSKKLLLSDSGFYLCAWMPGSSTDTQYFGPGTRLTVL.